Below, 8 T cell receptor beta chains from the same sample are listed, as sequenced in a study of PD-L1 blockade in urothelial cancer. Noted time point: peripheral blood 6 weeks after treatment start. Clones were sequenced by immunoSEQ multiplex PCR, and TCRdb holds only the in-frame ones, with some missing. In the table there are more than 90,000 clones, 75% to 95% of which are singletons. Here the sequenced sample was PBMCs, taken around atezolizumab (anti-PD-L1) treatment. The origin of the receptors is a man aged 60 to 69 with urothelial cancer.

J is TRBJ2-7 and V is TRBV6-1; 8 nucleotides line up with TRBD2. The CDR3 sequence is 16 residues long. CDR1 is MNHNS and CDR2 is SASEGT in the germline V gene. V gave up 2 bases and J gave up 2 bases; unmatched junction bases: 8. The CDR3 sequence: CASSERGGGEPYEQYF. The CDR3 nucleotides are TGTGCCAGCAGTGAACGGGGGGGAGGGGAGCCCTACGAGCAGTACTTC.

V usage is TRBV5-6 and J usage is TRBJ2-2; TRBD1 matches 9 bases. The ends lost 2 bases at V and 2 bases at J; junction bases unmatched: 1. In germline, CDR1 is SGHDT, CDR2 YYEEEE. The CDR3 is 15 residues long. CDR3 sequence reads: CASSLQGANTGELFF. DNA for the CDR3: TGTGCCAGCAGCTTACAGGGGGCTAACACCGGGGAGCTGTTTTTT.

The V call is TRBV2, the J call TRBJ2-5, with 10 bases aligning to TRBD1. J lost 4 bases, V lost 9 bases, and 2 bases had no gene match. CDR1 and CDR2 (germline): SNHLY, FYNNEI. The CDR3 is made up of 12 amino acids. This CDR3 is CASDRGRETQYF. The CDR3 coding sequence is TGTGCCAGTGACAGGGGGCGAGAGACCCAGTACTTC.

The chain carries TRBV14 and TRBJ2-1, with D unresolved. This CDR3 spans 14 amino acids. Germline loops: CDR1 SGHDN, CDR2 FVKESK. V was trimmed by 1 base and J by 10 bases, leaving 14 bases between them. For the CDR3, the DNA is TGTGCCAGCAGCCAAGGCGGCGACTCACGGGAGCAGTTCTTC. It is translated as CASSQGGDSREQFF.

This clone was counted between two and nine times. The chain carries TRBV9 and TRBJ1-3; 10 nucleotides align to TRBD1. CDR1 and CDR2 from the germline V gene are SGDLS and YYNGEE. V lost 0 bases, J lost 4 bases, and 7 bases stayed unmatched. The CDR3 is made up of 17 amino acids. The CDR3 nucleotides are TGTGCCAGCAGCGTAGCTGACAGGGGGCATGCGGGAAACACCATATATTTT. Amino acid sequence: CASSVADRGHAGNTIYF.

V and J are TRBV5-6 and TRBJ1-6, with D perhaps TRBD1 (5 bases). V was clipped by 0 bases and J by 6 bases, with 10 bases between them. The CDR3 runs 15 residues. The germline gives CDR1 SGHDT, CDR2 YYEEEE. The CDR3 loop is CASSLAGRRNSPLHF. Written as DNA, the CDR3 is TGTGCCAGCAGCTTGGCAGGGCGGCGTAATTCACCCCTCCACTTT.

The chain carries TRBV27 and TRBJ1-2; 8 bases match TRBD1. CDR3 size: 15 residues. Germline CDR1 MNHEY, CDR2 SMNVEV (reference sequence). J gave up 8 bases and V 0 bases, and 8 bases lay outside the gene matches. The CDR3 DNA is TGTGCCAGCAGTTTATCCGCGGACAGGGTATACGGCTACACCTTC. Translating it yields CASSLSADRVYGYTF.

The chain couples TRBV9 to TRBJ2-2; 9 nucleotides align to TRBD2. CDR1 is SGDLS and CDR2 is YYNGEE in the germline V gene. The V gene end was trimmed by 0 bases and the J gene end by 3 bases; junction bases not matched to a gene: 3. The CDR3 length is 16 residues. The CDR3 region has the DNA TGTGCCAGCAGCGTAGTAGCGGGAGCCGACACCGGGGAGCTGTTTTTT. Its translation: CASSVVAGADTGELFF.